This T cell receptor (beta chain) is drawn from a study of blood T cell repertoires in COVID-19. Study context: There were acute and convalescent COVID-19 samples, and they came from the United States, Italy and Spain. The cDNA or gDNA used as material had been derived from T cells, B-cell-depleted T cells, or PBMCs.

The sample holds one count of this clone. The CDR3 runs to 14 residues. Between the trimmed V and J ends, which lost 3 bases and 2 bases, there was a span of 8 bases. The germline V gene has CDR1 MNHNS and CDR2 SASEGT. In the authors' methods: Reference gene primer amplification in the assay estimated nucleated cell counts. Measured with immunoSEQ multiplex PCR; TCRdb has only the in-frame clones, and not every one. Clone size and V and J calls were adopted from that table, with D and trimming inferred from the DNA. The sample yields roughly 100,000 clones, more than 65% seen once. The sequence was obtained from a woman over 75 with active or convalescent COVID-19. The V gene is TRBV6-1, the J gene TRBJ1-3; D possibly corresponds to TRBD1 (6 bases). Specimen: peripheral blood. The CDR3 here is CASSDGQTGNTIYF. The CDR3 DNA sequence: TGTGCCAGCAGTGATGGACAGACTGGAAACACCATATATTTT.